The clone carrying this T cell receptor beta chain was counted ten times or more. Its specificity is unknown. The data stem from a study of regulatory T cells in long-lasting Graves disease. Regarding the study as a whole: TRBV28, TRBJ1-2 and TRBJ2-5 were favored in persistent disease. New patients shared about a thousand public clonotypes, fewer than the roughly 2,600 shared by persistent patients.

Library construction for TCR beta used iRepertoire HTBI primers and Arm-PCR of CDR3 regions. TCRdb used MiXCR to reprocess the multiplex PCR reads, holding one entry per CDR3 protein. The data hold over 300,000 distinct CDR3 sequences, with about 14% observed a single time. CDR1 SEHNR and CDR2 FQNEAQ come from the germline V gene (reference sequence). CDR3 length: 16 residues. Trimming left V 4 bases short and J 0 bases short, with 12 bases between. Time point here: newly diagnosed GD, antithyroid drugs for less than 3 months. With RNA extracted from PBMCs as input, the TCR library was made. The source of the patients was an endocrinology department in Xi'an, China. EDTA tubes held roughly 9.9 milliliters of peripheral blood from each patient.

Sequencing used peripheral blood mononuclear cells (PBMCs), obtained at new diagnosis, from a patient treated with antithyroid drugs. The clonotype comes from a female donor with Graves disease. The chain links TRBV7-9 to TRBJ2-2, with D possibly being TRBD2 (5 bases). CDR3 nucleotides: TGTGCCAGCAGCTACCGACTACGCCCGAACACCGGGGAGCTGTTTTTT. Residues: CASSYRLRPNTGELFF.